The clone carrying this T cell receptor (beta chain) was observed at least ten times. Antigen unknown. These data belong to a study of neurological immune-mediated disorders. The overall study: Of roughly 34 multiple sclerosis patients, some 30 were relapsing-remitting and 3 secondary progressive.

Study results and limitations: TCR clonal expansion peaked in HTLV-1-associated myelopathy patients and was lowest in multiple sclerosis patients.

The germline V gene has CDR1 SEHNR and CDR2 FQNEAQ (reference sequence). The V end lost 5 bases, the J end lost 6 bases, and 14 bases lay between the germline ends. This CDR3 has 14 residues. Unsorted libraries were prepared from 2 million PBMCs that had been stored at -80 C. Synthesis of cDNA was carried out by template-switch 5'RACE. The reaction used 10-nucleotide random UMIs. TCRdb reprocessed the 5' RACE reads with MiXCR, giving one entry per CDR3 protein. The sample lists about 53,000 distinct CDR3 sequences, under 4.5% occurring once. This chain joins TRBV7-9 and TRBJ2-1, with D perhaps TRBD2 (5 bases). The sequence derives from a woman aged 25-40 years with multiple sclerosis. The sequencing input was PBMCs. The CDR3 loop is CASSGLTTFNEQFF. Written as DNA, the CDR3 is TGTGCCAGCAGCGGATTGACTACGTTCAATGAGCAGTTCTTC.